This paragraph covers one TCR beta chain sequence. This specimen comes from a study of CD4 T cells in relation to SARS-CoV-2 and coronaviruses. Germline V lookup: CDR1 LGHNA, CDR2 YSLEER. The CDR3 sequence is 15 residues long. Trimming cost V 1 base and J 5 bases; bases outside gene matches: 6. Assay: immunoSEQ multiplex PCR; the TCRdb copy retains only in-frame clones and omits some. This repertoire shows approximately 60,000 clones, about 91% found once; its top ten account for about 0.4%. This sequence was found in an adult with COVID-19. The sequenced sample consisted of naive CD4+ T cells from PBMCs. Stated subset: naive CD4+ T cells isolated by negative enrichment. The V and J genes are TRBV4-3 and TRBJ2-5; 8 bases are a match to TRBD2. The CDR3 here is CASSQAGGGYETQYF. The CDR3 bases are TGCGCCAGCAGCCAAGCGGGCGGGGGGTACGAGACCCAGTACTTC.